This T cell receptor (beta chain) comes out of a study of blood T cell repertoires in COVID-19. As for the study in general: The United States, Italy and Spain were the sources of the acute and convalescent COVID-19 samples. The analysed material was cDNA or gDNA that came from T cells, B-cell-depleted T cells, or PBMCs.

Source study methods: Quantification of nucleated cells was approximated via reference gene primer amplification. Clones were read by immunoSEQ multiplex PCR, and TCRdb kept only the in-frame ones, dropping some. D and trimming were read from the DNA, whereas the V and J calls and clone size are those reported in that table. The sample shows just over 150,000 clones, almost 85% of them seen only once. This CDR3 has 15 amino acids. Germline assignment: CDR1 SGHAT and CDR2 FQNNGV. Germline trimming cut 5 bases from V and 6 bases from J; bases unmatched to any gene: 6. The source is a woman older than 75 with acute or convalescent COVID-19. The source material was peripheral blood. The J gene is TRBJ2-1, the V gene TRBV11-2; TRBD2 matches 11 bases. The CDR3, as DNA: TGTGCCAGCAGCCGGGGACTAGCGGCCTTCAATGAGCAGTTCTTC. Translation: CASSRGLAAFNEQFF.